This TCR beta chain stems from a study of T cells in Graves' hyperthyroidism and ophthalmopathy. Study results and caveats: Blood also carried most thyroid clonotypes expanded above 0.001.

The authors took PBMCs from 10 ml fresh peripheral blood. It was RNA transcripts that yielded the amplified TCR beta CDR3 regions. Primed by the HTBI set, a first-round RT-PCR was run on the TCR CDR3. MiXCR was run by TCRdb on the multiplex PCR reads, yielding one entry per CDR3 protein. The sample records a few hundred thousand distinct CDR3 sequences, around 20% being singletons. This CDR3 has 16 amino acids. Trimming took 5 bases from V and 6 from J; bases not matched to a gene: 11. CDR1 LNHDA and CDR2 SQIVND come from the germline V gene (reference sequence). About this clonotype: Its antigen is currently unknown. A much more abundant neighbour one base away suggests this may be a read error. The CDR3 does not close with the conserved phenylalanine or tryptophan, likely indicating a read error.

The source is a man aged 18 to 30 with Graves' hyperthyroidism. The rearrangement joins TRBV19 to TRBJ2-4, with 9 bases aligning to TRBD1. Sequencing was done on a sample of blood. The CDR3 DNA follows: TGTGCCAGTAGTCTAAACGCCGACAGGGGGAGAAACATTCAGTACCTC. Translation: CASSLNADRGRNIQYL.